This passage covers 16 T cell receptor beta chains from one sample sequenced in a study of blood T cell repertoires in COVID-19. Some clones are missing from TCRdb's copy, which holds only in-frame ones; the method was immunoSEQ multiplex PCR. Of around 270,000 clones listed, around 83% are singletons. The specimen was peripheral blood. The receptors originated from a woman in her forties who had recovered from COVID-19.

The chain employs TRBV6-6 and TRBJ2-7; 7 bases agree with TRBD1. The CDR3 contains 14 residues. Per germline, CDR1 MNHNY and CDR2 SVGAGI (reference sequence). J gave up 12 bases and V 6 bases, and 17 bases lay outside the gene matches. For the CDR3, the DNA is TGTGCCAGCAGAACTTACTCAGACAGGGAAAGGGTGTACTTC. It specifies CASRTYSDRERVYF.

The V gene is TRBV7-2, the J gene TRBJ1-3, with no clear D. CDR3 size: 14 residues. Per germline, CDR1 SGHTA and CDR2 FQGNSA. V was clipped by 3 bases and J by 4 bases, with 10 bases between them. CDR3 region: CASSFETTGNTIYF. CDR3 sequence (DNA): TGTGCCAGCAGCTTCGAGACAACAGGAAACACCATATATTTT.

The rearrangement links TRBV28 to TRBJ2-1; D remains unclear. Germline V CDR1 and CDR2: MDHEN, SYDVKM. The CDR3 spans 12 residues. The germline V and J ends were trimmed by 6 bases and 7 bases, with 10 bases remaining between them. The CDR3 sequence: CASSLRRNEQFF. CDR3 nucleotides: TGTGCCAGCAGCCTTCGCAGGAATGAGCAGTTCTTC.

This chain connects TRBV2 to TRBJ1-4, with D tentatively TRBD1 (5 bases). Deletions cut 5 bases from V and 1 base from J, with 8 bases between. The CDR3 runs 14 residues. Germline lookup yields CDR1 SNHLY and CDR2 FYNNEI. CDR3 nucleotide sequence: TGTGCCAGCAGTCCCAGGGTAACTAATGAAAAACTGTTTTTT. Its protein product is CASSPRVTNEKLFF.

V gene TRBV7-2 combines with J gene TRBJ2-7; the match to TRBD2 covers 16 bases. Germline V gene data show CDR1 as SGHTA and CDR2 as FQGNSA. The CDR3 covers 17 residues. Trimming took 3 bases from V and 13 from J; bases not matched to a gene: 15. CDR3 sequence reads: CASSFPLGGTSGGARYF. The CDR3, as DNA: TGTGCCAGCAGCTTCCCCCTTGGGGGGACTAGCGGGGGGGCCCGTTACTTC.

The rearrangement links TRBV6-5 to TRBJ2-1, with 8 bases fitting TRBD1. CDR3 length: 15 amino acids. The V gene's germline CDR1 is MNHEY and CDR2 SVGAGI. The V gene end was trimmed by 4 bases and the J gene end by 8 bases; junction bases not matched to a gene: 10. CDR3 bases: TGTGCCAGCAGTTCCCGGAGGACAGGGCTGGATGAGCAGTTCTTC. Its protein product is CASSSRRTGLDEQFF.

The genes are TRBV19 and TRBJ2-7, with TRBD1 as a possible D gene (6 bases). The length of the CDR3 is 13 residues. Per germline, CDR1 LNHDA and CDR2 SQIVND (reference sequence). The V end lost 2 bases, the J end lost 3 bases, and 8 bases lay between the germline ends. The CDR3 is CASSINRDYEQYF. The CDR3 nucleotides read TGTGCCAGTAGTATAAACAGGGACTACGAGCAGTACTTC.

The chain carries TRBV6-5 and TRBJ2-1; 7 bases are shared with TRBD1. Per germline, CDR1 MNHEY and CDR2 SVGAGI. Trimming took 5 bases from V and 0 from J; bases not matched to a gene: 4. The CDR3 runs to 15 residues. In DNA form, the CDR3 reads TGTGCCAGCAGTCGGGACAGAGACTCCTACAATGAGCAGTTCTTC. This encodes CASSRDRDSYNEQFF.

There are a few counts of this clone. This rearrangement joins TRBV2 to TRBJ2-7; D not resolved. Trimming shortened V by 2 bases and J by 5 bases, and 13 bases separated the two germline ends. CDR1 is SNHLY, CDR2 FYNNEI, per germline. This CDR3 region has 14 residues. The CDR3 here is CASSEWYSRHEQYF. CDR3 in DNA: TGTGCCAGCAGTGAATGGTACAGCAGACACGAGCAGTACTTC.

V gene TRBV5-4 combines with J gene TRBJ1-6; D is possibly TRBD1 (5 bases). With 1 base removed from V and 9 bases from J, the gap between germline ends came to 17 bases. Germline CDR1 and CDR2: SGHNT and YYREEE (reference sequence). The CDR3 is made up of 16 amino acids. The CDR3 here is CASSLRGSRIGSPLHF. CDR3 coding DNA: TGTGCCAGCAGCTTGCGGGGGAGTAGAATCGGTTCACCCCTCCACTTT.

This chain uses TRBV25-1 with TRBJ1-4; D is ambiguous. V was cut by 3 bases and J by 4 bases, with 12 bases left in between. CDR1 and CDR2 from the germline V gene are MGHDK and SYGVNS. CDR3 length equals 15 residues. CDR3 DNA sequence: TGTGCCAGCAGTGATAGCGGGCCTATTAATGAAAAACTGTTTTTT. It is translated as CASSDSGPINEKLFF. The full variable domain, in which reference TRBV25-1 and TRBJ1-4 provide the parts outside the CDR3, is EADIYQTPRYLVIGTGKKITLECSQTMGHDKMYWYQQDPGMELHLIHYSYGVNSTEKGDLSSESTVSRIRTEHFPLTLESARPSHTSQYLCASSDSGPINEKLFFGSGTQLSVL.

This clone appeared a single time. CDR3 protein: CASSSFDRGGYNEQFF. As DNA, the CDR3 is TGTGCCAGCAGCTCGTTTGACAGGGGGGGATACAATGAGCAGTTCTTC. This rearrangement joins TRBV5-4 to TRBJ2-1; the match to TRBD1 covers 9 bases. The ends lost 3 bases at V and 4 bases at J; junction bases unmatched: 8. The CDR3 has 16 residues. Germline V gene sequence: CDR1 SGHNT, CDR2 YYREEE (reference sequence).

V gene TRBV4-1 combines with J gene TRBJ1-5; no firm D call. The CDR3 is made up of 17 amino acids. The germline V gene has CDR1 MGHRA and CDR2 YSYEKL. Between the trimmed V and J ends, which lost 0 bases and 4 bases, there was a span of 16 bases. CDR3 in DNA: TGCGCCAGCAGCCAAGATTATCCAAACAGTTTGAATCAGCCCCAGCATTTT. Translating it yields CASSQDYPNSLNQPQHF.

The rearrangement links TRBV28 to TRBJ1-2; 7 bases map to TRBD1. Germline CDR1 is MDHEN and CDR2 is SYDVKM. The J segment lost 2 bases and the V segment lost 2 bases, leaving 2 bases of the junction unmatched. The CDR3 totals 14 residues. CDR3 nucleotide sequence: TGTGCCAGCAGTTTACTGGGACAGAACTATGGCTACACCTTC. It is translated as CASSLLGQNYGYTF.

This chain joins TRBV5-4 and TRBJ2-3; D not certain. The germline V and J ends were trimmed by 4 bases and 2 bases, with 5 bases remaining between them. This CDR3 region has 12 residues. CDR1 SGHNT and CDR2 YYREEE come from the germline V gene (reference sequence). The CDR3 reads CASSVSTDTQYF. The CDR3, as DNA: TGTGCCAGCAGCGTATCCACAGATACGCAGTATTTT.

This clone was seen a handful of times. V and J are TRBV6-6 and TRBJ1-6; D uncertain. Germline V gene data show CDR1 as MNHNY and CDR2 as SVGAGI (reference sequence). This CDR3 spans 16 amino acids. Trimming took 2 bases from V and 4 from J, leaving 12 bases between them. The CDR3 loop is CASSYRSEGYNSPLHF. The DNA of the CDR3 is TGTGCCAGCAGTTACAGATCGGAGGGATATAATTCACCCCTCCACTTT.